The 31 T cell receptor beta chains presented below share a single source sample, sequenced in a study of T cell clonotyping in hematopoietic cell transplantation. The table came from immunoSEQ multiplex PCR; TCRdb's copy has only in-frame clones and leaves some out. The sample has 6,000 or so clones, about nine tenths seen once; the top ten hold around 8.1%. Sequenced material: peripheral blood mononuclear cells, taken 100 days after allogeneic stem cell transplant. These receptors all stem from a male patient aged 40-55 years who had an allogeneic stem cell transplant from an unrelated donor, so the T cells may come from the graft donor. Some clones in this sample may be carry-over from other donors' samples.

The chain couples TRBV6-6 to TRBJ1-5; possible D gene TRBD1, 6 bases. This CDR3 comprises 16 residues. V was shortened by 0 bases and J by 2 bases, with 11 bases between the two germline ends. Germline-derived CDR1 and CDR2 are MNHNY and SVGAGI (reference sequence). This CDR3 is CASSYSSSGGNQPQHF. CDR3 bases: TGTGCCAGCAGTTACTCTTCTTCAGGGGGCAATCAGCCCCAGCATTTT.

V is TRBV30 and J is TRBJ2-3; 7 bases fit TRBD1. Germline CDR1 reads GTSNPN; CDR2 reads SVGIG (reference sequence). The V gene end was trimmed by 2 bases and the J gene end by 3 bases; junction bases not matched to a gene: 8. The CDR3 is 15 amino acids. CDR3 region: CAWSKDSRGTDTQYF. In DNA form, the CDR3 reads TGTGCCTGGAGTAAGGACAGCAGGGGGACAGATACGCAGTATTTT.

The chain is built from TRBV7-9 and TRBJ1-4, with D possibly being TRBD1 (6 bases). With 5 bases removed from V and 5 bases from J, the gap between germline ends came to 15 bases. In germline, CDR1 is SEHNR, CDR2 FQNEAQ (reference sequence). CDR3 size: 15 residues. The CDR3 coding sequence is TGTGCCAGCAGCCCCGGGGGCCGGGAAAATGAAAAACTGTTTTTT. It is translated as CASSPGGRENEKLFF.

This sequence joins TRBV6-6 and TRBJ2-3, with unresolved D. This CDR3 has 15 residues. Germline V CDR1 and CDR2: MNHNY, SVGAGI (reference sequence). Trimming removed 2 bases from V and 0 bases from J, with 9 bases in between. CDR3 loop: CASSYITSSTDTQYF. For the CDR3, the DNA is TGTGCCAGCAGTTACATAACCTCTAGCACAGATACGCAGTATTTT.

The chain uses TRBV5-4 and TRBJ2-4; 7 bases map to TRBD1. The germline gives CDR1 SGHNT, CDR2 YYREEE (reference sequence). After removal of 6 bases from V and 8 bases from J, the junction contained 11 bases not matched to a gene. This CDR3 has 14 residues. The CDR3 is CASISEGQPDIQYF. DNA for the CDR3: TGTGCCAGCATCTCAGAGGGACAGCCTGACATTCAGTACTTC.

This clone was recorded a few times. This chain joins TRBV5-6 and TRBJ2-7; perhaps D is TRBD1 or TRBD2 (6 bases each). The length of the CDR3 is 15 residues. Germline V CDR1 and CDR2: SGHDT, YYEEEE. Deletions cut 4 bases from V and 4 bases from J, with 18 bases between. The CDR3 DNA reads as TGTGCCAGCAGCCATCAGTATGGGGGGCTGTACGAGCAGTACTTC. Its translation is CASSHQYGGLYEQYF.

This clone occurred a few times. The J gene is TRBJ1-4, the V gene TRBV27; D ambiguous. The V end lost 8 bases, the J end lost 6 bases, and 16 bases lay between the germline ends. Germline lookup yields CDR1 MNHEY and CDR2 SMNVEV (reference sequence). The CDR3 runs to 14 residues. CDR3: CASSRWEADEKLFF. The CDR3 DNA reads TGTGCCAGCTCGAGGTGGGAAGCGGATGAAAAACTGTTTTTT.

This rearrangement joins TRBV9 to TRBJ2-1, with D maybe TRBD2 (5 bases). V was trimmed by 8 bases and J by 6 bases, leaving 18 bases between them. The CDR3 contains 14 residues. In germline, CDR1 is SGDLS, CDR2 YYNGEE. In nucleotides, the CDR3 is TGTGCCAGTTCGACGGGAATTCTAACCAATGAGCAGTTCTTC. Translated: CASSTGILTNEQFF.

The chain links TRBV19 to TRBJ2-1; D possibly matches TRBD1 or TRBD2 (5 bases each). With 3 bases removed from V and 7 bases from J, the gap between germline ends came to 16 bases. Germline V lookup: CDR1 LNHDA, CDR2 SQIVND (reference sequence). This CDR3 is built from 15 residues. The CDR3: CASSITGPGTNEQFF. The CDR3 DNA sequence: TGTGCCAGTAGTATTACCGGGCCTGGGACGAATGAGCAGTTCTTC. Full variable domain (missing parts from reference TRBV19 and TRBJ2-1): DGGITQSPKYLFRKEGQNVTLSCEQNLNHDAMYWYRQDPGQGLRLIYYSQIVNDFQKGDIAEGYSVSREKKESFPLTVTSAQKNPTAFYLCASSITGPGTNEQFFGPGTRLTVL.

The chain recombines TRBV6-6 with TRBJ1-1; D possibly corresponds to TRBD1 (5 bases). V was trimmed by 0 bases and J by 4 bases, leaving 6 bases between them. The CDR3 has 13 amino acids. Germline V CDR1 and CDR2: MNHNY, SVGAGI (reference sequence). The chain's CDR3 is CASSYSGGTEAFF. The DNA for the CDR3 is TGTGCCAGCAGTTACTCGGGGGGCACTGAAGCTTTCTTT.

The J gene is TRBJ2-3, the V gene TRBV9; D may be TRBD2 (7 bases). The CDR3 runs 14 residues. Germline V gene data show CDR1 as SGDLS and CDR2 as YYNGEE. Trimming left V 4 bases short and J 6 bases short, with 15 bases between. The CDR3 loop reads CASSPEGGWDTQYF. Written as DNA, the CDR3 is TGTGCCAGCAGCCCAGAGGGGGGGTGGGATACGCAGTATTTT. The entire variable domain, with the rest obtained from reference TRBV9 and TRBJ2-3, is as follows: DSGVTQTPKHLITATGQRVTLRCSPRSGDLSVYWYQQSLDQGLQFLIQYYNGEERAKGNILERFSAQQFPDLHSELNLSSLELGDSALYFCASSPEGGWDTQYFGPGTRLTVL.

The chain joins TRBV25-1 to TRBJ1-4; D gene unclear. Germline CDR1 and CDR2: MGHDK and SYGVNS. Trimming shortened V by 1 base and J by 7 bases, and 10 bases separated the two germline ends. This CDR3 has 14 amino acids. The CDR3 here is CASSESRTLEKLFF. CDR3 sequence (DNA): TGTGCCAGCAGTGAATCACGAACTCTTGAAAAACTGTTTTTT.

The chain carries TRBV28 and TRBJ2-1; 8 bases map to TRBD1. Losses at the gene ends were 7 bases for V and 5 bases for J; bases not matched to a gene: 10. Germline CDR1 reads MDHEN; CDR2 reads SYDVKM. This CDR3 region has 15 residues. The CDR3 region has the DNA TGTGCCAGCACCACCATGGGACAGGCTAACAATGAGCAGTTCTTC. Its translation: CASTTMGQANNEQFF. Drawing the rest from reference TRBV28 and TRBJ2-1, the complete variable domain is DVKVTQSSRYLVKRTGEKVFLECVQDMDHENMFWYRQDPGLGLRLIYFSYDVKMKEKGDIPEGYSVSREKKERFSLILESASTNQTSMYLCASTTMGQANNEQFFGPGTRLTVL.

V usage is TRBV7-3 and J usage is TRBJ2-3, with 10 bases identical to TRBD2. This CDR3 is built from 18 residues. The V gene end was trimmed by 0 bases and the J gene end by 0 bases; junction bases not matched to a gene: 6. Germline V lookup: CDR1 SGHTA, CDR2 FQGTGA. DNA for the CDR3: TGTGCCAGCAGCTTAACGGCTAGCGGGGGCTATAGCACAGATACGCAGTATTTT. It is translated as CASSLTASGGYSTDTQYF.

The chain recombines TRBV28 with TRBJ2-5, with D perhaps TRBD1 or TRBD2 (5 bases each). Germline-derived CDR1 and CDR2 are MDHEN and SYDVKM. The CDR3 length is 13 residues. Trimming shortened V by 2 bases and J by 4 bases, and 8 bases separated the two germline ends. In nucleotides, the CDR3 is TGTGCCAGCAGTTTAGGGGGAAGAGAGACCCAGTACTTC. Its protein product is CASSLGGRETQYF.

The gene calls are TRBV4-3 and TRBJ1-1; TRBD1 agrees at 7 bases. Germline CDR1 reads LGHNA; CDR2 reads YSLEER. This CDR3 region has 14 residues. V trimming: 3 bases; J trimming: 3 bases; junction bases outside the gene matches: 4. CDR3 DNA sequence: TGCGCCAGCAGCCAGCAAACAGGGGACACTGAAGCTTTCTTT. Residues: CASSQQTGDTEAFF.

In DNA form, the CDR3 reads TGTGCCAGCAGTGAATGGGGCCGGAGAGCTTTCTTT. Residues: CASSEWGRRAFF. The chain is built from TRBV25-1 and TRBJ1-1, with D possibly TRBD1 on 5 matching bases. Germline V gene sequence: CDR1 MGHDK, CDR2 SYGVNS. The CDR3 is 12 residues long. The ends were cut back, 1 base at V and 10 bases at J, with 10 bases in the middle.

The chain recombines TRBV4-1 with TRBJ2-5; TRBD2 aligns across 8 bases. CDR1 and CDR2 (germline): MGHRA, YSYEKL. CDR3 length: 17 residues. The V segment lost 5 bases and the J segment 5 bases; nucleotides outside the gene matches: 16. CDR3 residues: CASSLNGLTSGTETQYF. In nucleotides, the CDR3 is TGCGCCAGCAGCTTGAATGGTTTAACTAGCGGTACGGAGACCCAGTACTTC.

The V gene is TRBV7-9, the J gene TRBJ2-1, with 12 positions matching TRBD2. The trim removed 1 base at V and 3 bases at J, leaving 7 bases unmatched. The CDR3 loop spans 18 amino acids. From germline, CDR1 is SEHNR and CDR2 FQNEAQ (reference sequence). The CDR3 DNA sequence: TGTGCCAGCAGCTTAGAACTAGCGGGGGGCCTCATCTACAATGAGCAGTTCTTC. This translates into CASSLELAGGLIYNEQFF.

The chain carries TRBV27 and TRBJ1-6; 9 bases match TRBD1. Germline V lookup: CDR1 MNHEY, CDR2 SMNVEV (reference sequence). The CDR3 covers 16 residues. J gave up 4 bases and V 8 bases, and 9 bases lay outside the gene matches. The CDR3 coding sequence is TGTGCCAGCTCCGGGGGGACAGGGTGGTATAATTCACCCCTCCACTTT. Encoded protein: CASSGGTGWYNSPLHF.

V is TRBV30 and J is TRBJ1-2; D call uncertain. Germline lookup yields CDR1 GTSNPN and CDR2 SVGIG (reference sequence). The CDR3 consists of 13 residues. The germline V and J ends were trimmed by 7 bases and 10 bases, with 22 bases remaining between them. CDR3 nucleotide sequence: TGTGCCTCAACCTGGGGTCAAACTATGGCCTACACCTTC. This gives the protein CASTWGQTMAYTF.

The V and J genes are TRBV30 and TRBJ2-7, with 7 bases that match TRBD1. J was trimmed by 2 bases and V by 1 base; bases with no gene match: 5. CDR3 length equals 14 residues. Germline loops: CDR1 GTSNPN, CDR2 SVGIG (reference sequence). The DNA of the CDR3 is TGTGCCTGGAGTGCCCGGACAGGACCCTACGAGCAGTACTTC. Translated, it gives CAWSARTGPYEQYF.

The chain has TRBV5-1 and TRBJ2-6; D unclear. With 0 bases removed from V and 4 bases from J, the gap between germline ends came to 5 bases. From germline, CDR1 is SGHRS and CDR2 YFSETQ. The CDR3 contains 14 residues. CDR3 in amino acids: CASSLDGGANVLTF. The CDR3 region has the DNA TGCGCCAGCAGCTTGGATGGAGGGGCCAACGTCCTGACTTTC.

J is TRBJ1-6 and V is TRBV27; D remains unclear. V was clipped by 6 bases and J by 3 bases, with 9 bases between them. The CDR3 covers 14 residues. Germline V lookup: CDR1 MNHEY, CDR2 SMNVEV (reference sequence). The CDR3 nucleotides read TGTGCCAGCAGCGCCTCCCGCTATAATTCACCCCTCCACTTT. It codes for CASSASRYNSPLHF.

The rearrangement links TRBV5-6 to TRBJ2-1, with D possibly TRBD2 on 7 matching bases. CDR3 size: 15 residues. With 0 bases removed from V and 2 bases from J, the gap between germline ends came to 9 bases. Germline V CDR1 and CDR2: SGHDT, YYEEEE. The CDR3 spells CASSLGGGAYNEQFF. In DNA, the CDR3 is TGTGCCAGCAGCTTGGGCGGGGGCGCCTACAATGAGCAGTTCTTC.

The CDR3 region has the DNA TGTGCCAGCAGCGTCCGGGACAGGGCATTTGGCTACACCTTC. The encoded protein is CASSVRDRAFGYTF. The chain joins TRBV7-8 to TRBJ1-2, with 9 bases fitting TRBD1. The CDR3 is 14 amino acids. V lost 5 bases to trimming and J lost 7 bases; unmatched junction nucleotides: 8. Germline CDR1 and CDR2: SGHVS and FQNEAQ.

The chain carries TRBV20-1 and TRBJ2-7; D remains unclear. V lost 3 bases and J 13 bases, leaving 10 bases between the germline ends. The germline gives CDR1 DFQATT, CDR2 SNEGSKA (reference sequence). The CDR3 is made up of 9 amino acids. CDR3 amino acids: CSASLGRYF. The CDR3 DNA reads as TGCAGTGCTAGTTTGGGTAGATACTTC.

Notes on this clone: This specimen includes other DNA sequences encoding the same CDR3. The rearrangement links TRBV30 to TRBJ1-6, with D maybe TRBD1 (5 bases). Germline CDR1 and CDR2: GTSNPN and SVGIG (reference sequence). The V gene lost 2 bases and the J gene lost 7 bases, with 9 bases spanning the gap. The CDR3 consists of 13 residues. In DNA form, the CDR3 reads TGTGCCTGGAGTCCACGGACAAATTCACCCCTCCACTTT. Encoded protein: CAWSPRTNSPLHF.

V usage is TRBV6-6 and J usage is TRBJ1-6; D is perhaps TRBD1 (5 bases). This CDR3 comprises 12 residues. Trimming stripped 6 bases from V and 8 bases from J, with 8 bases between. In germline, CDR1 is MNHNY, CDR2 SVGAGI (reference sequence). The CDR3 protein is CASRVGDSPLHF. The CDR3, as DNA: TGTGCCAGCAGAGTGGGGGATTCACCCCTCCACTTT.

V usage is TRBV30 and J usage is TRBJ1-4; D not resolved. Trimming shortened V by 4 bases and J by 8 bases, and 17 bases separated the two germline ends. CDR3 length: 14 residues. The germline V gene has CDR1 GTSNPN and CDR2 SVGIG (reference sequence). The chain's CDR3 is CAWTLALSREKLFF. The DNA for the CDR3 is TGTGCCTGGACCCTGGCCCTTTCCCGCGAAAAACTGTTTTTT.

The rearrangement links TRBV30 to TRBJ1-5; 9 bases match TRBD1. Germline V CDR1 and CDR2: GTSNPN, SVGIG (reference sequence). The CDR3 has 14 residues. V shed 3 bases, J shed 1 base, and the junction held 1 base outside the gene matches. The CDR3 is CAWRDRGSNQPQHF. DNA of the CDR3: TGTGCCTGGAGGGACAGGGGCAGCAATCAGCCCCAGCATTTT.